Listed below are T cell receptor beta chains from one sample, sequenced in a study of Graves' ophthalmopathy and Graves' hyperthyroidism. Each CDR3 protein gets one entry after TCRdb re-called the multiplex PCR reads with MiXCR. The sample includes about 700,000 distinct CDR3 sequences, 35% to 50% of them seen just once. Sequencing was done on a sample of peripheral blood. Every receptor here comes from an adult man with Graves' ophthalmopathy. The CDR3 runs from the conserved cysteine through the conserved F or W. A D gene is named only where the DNA matches it firmly. Clone size is given for some rows only: seen once, a few or many times, or a class if the clone is expanded.

length: 16; size: .; J: TRBJ1-4; D: TRBD1; V: TRBV7-9; DNA: TGTGCCAGCAGCTTAGTGTCAGGGGGCGCGAATGAAAAACTGTTTTTT; CDR3: CASSLVSGGANEKLFF
length: 14; size: .; J: TRBJ1-2; D: .; V: TRBV29-1; DNA: TGCAGCGCCAAGGGGGGAGGCAGGGTCTATGGCTACACCTTC; CDR3: CSAKGGGRVYGYTF
length: 15; size: .; J: TRBJ2-7; D: TRBD2; V: TRBV7-2; DNA: TGTGCCAGCAGCTCGGGGGGGGGGGGCTATTACGAGCAGTACTTC; CDR3: CASSSGGGGYYEQYF
length: 13; size: .; J: TRBJ1-6; D: TRBD1; V: TRBV25-1; DNA: TGTGCCAGCCATACAGGGGGAGAATCACCCCTCCACTTT; CDR3: CASHTGGESPLHF
length: 14; size: few; J: TRBJ1-1; D: .; V: TRBV10-3; DNA: TGTGCCAGCAGTTACATAGGGGTGAACACTGAAGCTTTCTTT; CDR3: CASSYIGVNTEAFF
length: 14; size: .; J: TRBJ2-5; D: TRBD1; V: TRBV5-4; DNA: TGTGCCAGCAGCCCAGGACAGGGGTTACAGACCCAGTACTTC; CDR3: CASSPGQGLQTQYF
length: 17; size: .; J: TRBJ1-2; D: .; V: TRBV5-1; DNA: TGCGCCAGCAGCTTATACATATTGGAGGGGCTTAACTATGGCTACACCTTC; CDR3: CASSLYILEGLNYGYTF
length: 13; size: many; J: TRBJ1-1; D: .; V: TRBV6-1; DNA: TGTGCCAGCAGCGGAACGGAGAACACTGAAGCTTTCTTT; CDR3: CASSGTENTEAFF
length: 16; size: .; J: TRBJ1-5; D: TRBD1; V: TRBV25-1; DNA: TGTGCCAGCAGTGTTACAGGGACAGTTAGACATCAGCCCCAGCATTTT; CDR3: CASSVTGTVRHQPQHF
length: 15; size: .; J: TRBJ2-7; D: TRBD1; V: TRBV11-2; DNA: TGTGCCAGCAGCTACACAGGGGTCTTCCCCTACGAGCAGTACTTC; CDR3: CASSYTGVFPYEQYF
length: 14; size: few; J: TRBJ1-5; D: .; V: TRBV19; DNA: TGTGCCAGTAGTATAGGTGGAGGGCTACAGCCCCAGCATTTT; CDR3: CASSIGGGLQPQHF
length: 17; size: few; J: TRBJ1-5; D: .; V: TRBV24-1; DNA: TGTGCCAGCAGTGAGGCCTTGGGGGGTGACGGAAATCAGCCCCAGCATTTT; CDR3: CASSEALGGDGNQPQHF
length: 14; size: many; J: TRBJ1-2; D: .; V: TRBV7-2; DNA: TGTGCCAGCAGCCTAAAGACCGGGGACTATGGCTACACCTTC; CDR3: CASSLKTGDYGYTF
length: 12; size: few; J: TRBJ1-5; D: .; V: TRBV20-1; DNA: TGCAGTGCTACAGGGATCAATCAGCCCCAGCATTTT; CDR3: CSATGINQPQHF
length: 13; size: few; J: TRBJ1-4; D: .; V: TRBV19; DNA: TGTGCCAGTATAAAGACTTCCGGCGGAAAACTGTTTTTT; CDR3: CASIKTSGGKLFF
length: 13; size: .; J: TRBJ2-6; D: .; V: TRBV7-9; DNA: TGTGCCAGCACCCCGCGCAGGGCCAACGTCCTGACTTTC; CDR3: CASTPRRANVLTF
length: 15; size: .; J: TRBJ2-5; D: .; V: TRBV7-2; DNA: TGTGCCAGCAGCCAAGGGGTTGGGATTGCGGAGACCCAGTACTTC; CDR3: CASSQGVGIAETQYF
length: 15; size: few; J: TRBJ2-2; D: .; V: TRBV10-3; DNA: TGTGCCACCCGGGAATACTACTCGAACACCGGGGAGCTGTTTTTT; CDR3: CATREYYSNTGELFF
length: 16; size: many; J: TRBJ1-5; D: .; V: TRBV7-4; DNA: TGTGCCAGCAGCCCCACCGGGTACGGGGCCAATCAGCCCCAGCATTTT; CDR3: CASSPTGYGANQPQHF
length: 15; size: once; J: TRBJ1-2; D: .; V: TRBV10-3; DNA: TGTGCCATCAGTGCTAGGCGTCTCAGAATCTATGGCTACACCTTC; CDR3: CAISARRLRIYGYTF
length: 14; size: .; J: TRBJ2-7; D: TRBD1; V: TRBV20-1; DNA: TGCAGTGCTAGGGGACAGGGATCCATCTACGAGCAGTACTTC; CDR3: CSARGQGSIYEQYF
length: 14; size: many; J: TRBJ1-2; D: TRBD1; V: TRBV10-3; DNA: TGTGCCATCAGTGAGGGGACAGAATACTATGGCTACACCTTC; CDR3: CAISEGTEYYGYTF
length: 15; size: .; J: TRBJ2-7; D: TRBD1; V: TRBV10-3; DNA: TGTGCCATCAGTGAGCCCGACAGGGTATCCTACGAGCAGTACTTC; CDR3: CAISEPDRVSYEQYF
length: 11; size: .; J: TRBJ2-5; D: .; V: TRBV29-1; DNA: TGCAGCTTTGTCGGGACTCAGACCCAGTACTTC; CDR3: CSFVGTQTQYF
length: 15; size: many; J: TRBJ1-6; D: .; V: TRBV7-2; DNA: TGTGCCAGCAGCTTAGTTTTACGAGGGGATTCACCCCTCCACTTT; CDR3: CASSLVLRGDSPLHF
length: 17; size: few; J: TRBJ2-5; D: .; V: TRBV2; DNA: TGTGCCAGCAGTTACTCCCTCGGGGCAGCAGTCCAAGAGACCCAGTACTTC; CDR3: CASSYSLGAAVQETQYF
length: 13; size: .; J: TRBJ1-6; D: .; V: TRBV9; DNA: TGTGCCAGCAGTCCTCTCCTTAATTCACCCCTCCACTTT; CDR3: CASSPLLNSPLHF
length: 15; size: .; J: TRBJ2-5; D: TRBD2; V: TRBV2; DNA: TGTGCCAGCAGTGAGCGGGGGGCAAGCAATCAGCCCCAGTACTTC; CDR3: CASSERGASNQPQYF
length: 12; size: medium-sized; J: TRBJ2-5; D: .; V: TRBV2; DNA: TGTGCCAGCAGTCCAGGGGGGGAGACCCAGTACTTC; CDR3: CASSPGGETQYF
length: 14; size: .; J: TRBJ1-2; D: .; V: TRBV25-1; DNA: TGTGCCTGGAGTCGAACCGGCAGGGCGGTTGGCTACACCTTC; CDR3: CAWSRTGRAVGYTF
length: 13; size: few; J: TRBJ2-7; D: .; V: TRBV28; DNA: TGTGCCAGCAGTCCGTGGACAGTCTACGAGCAGTACTTC; CDR3: CASSPWTVYEQYF
length: 17; size: many; J: TRBJ2-7; D: TRBD2; V: TRBV10-3; DNA: TGTGCCATCACCCCCTGGAGACTAGCGGGTAGGCCCTACGAGCAGTACTTC; CDR3: CAITPWRLAGRPYEQYF
length: 14; size: few; J: TRBJ1-1; D: .; V: TRBV12-3/TRBV12-4; DNA: TGTGCCAGCAGTTCAACCGAGACGAACACTGAAGCTTTCTTT; CDR3: CASSSTETNTEAFF
length: 17; size: few; J: TRBJ2-5; D: TRBD2; V: TRBV20-1; DNA: TGCAGTGCCCTGAATGTCTTGGGACTAGCGGGTCAAGAGACCCAGTACTTC; CDR3: CSALNVLGLAGQETQYF
length: 16; size: .; J: TRBJ2-5; D: .; V: TRBV5-8; DNA: TGTGCCAGCAGCTTGGGACTATCTCAAGGAGCGGAGACCCAGTACTTC; CDR3: CASSLGLSQGAETQYF
length: 15; size: .; J: TRBJ1-2; D: TRBD1; V: TRBV19; DNA: TGTGCCAGTACGGTAGAAGCCGGGACAGGGATTGGCTACACCTTC; CDR3: CASTVEAGTGIGYTF
length: 15; size: .; J: TRBJ1-5; D: TRBD1; V: TRBV6-5; DNA: TGTGCCAGCAGTCGGACAGGGGGCTTCAATCAGCCCCAGCATTTT; CDR3: CASSRTGGFNQPQHF
length: 14; size: many; J: TRBJ1-5; D: .; V: TRBV7-2; DNA: TGTGCCAGCAGCTTAGACAGTAGTACCCAGCCCCAGCATTTT; CDR3: CASSLDSSTQPQHF
length: 16; size: .; J: TRBJ2-3; D: .; V: TRBV24-1; DNA: TGTGCCACCAGTGATTTGCTGGGATTAGGTGCAGATACGCAGTATTTT; CDR3: CATSDLLGLGADTQYF
length: 15; size: .; J: TRBJ1-4; D: .; V: TRBV4-3; DNA: TGCGCCAGCAGCCAAGATCGGGGGGGTAGTGAAAAACTGTTTTTT; CDR3: CASSQDRGGSEKLFF
length: 16; size: .; J: TRBJ2-5; D: .; V: TRBV29-1; DNA: TGCAGCGTTGAAGAGAAGGGGACGTATCATTATCAGCCCCAGTACTTC; CDR3: CSVEEKGTYHYQPQYF
length: 14; size: many; J: TRBJ1-2; D: .; V: TRBV12-3/TRBV12-4; DNA: TGTGCCAGCAGTCCAACCAACGGAAACTATGGCTACACCTTC; CDR3: CASSPTNGNYGYTF
length: 11; size: many; J: TRBJ1-5; D: .; V: TRBV6-1; DNA: TGTGCCAGCAGTGACTCTCAGCCCCAGCATTTT; CDR3: CASSDSQPQHF